The 10 T cell receptor beta chains given below trace back to one sample, sequenced in a study of shared clonotypes between healthy human individuals. Method: immunoSEQ multiplex PCR; TCRdb's copy keeps in-frame clones and lacks some. The profile covers about half a million clones, with 75% to 80% appearing a single time and 12% taken by the ten largest. The sequencing input was PBMCs. These receptors were collected from a woman aged 35 to 49 in good health. Some clones in this sample may be carry-over from other donors' samples.

As concerns this clone: With only one base between it and a far larger clone, this is likely a read error. The CDR3 does not close with the conserved phenylalanine or tryptophan, likely indicating a read error. V and J are TRBV27 and TRBJ1-1; 9 bases map to TRBD1. V shed 4 bases and J 1 base; nucleotides not matched to a gene: 7. The CDR3 spans 16 residues. From germline, CDR1 is MNHEY and CDR2 SMNVEV (reference sequence). CDR3 amino acids: CASSSPYRGQNTEAFL. CDR3 bases: TGTGCCAGCAGTTCCCCCTACAGGGGGCAGAACACTGAAGCTTTCCTT.

This rearrangement joins TRBV7-8 to TRBJ1-1; the D is unclear. This CDR3 is built from 13 residues. Trimming cost V 2 bases and J 1 base, with 5 bases left between them. In germline, CDR1 is SGHVS, CDR2 FQNEAQ. This CDR3 is CASSLSRNTEAFF. The CDR3 coding sequence is TGTGCCAGCAGCTTATCCAGGAACACTGAAGCTTTCTTT. Using reference TRBV7-8 and TRBJ1-1 for the parts outside the CDR3, the full variable domain is GAGVSQSPRYKVAKRGQDVALRCDPISGHVSLFWYQQALGQGPEFLTYFQNEAQLDKSGLPSDRFFAERPEGSVSTLKIQRTQQEDSAVYLCASSLSRNTEAFFGQGTRLTVV.

The CDR3 bases are TGTGCCAGCAGCTCCTGGGGGACACCCGGGGCCTACGAGCAGTACTTC. Encoded protein: CASSSWGTPGAYEQYF. The chain has TRBV7-9 and TRBJ2-7; a possible D gene is TRBD1 (6 bases). Trimming removed 4 bases from V and 2 bases from J, with 18 bases in between. This CDR3 contains 16 residues. Germline V lookup: CDR1 SEHNR, CDR2 FQNEAQ (reference sequence). The full variable domain, in which reference TRBV7-9 and TRBJ2-7 provide the parts outside the CDR3, is DTGVSQNPRHKITKRGQNVTFRCDPISEHNRLYWYRQTLGQGPEFLTYFQNEAQLEKSRLLSDRFSAERPKGSFSTLEIQRTEQGDSAMYLCASSSWGTPGAYEQYFGPGTRLTVT.

This chain joins TRBV7-2 and TRBJ1-5; D remains ambiguous. Trimming took 5 bases from V and 6 from J, leaving 17 bases between them. Per germline, CDR1 SGHTA and CDR2 FQGNSA. The CDR3 sequence is 15 residues long. The CDR3 loop reads CASSPGIREAQPQHF. CDR3 DNA: TGTGCCAGCAGCCCAGGTATCCGGGAGGCTCAGCCCCAGCATTTT.

This chain joins TRBV28 and TRBJ2-7; D is perhaps TRBD1 (5 bases). Germline CDR1 and CDR2: MDHEN and SYDVKM. The CDR3 consists of 13 residues. V gave up 6 bases and J gave up 9 bases, with 18 bases separating them. CDR3 sequence: CASRPTTGFGQYF. The CDR3, as DNA: TGTGCCAGCAGACCCACAACAGGCTTCGGGCAGTACTTC.

This clone was counted between two and nine times. This sequence is one base from a far larger clone and is likely a read error. The same CDR3 arises from other DNA sequences in this sample as well. CDR3 DNA sequence: TGTGCCAGCTCACCACGAGGGGGAGACGAAAAACTGTTTTTT. This gives the protein CASSPRGGDEKLFF. The gene calls are TRBV18 and TRBJ1-4, with D perhaps TRBD1 (6 bases). V dropped 1 base and J dropped 8 bases, with 11 bases sitting between them. CDR3 length: 14 residues. The germline CDR1 and CDR2 sequences are KGHSH and LQKENI. Using reference TRBV18 and TRBJ1-4 for the parts outside the CDR3, the full variable domain is NAGVMQNPRHLVRRRGQEARLRCSPMKGHSHVYWYRQLPEEGLKFMVYLQKENIIDESGMPKERFSAEFPKEGPSILRIQQVVRGDSAAYFCASSPRGGDEKLFFGSGTQLSVL.

The gene calls are TRBV7-2 and TRBJ2-7, with D unclear. Germline V gene data show CDR1 as SGHTA and CDR2 as FQGNSA. The CDR3 runs to 14 residues. With 2 bases removed from V and 4 bases from J, the gap between germline ends came to 12 bases. Here the CDR3 reads CASSLRFFGYEQYF. CDR3 DNA: TGTGCCAGCAGCTTAAGATTCTTTGGGTACGAGCAGTACTTC.

The V and J genes are TRBV9 and TRBJ1-2, with TRBD1 as a possible D gene (6 bases). The germline V gene has CDR1 SGDLS and CDR2 YYNGEE. This CDR3 has 17 residues. Trimming stripped 0 bases from V and 2 bases from J, with 17 bases between. This CDR3 is CASSVDSGGTRNYGYTF. CDR3 coding DNA: TGTGCCAGCAGCGTAGACAGCGGTGGGACAAGAAACTATGGCTACACCTTC.

The chain is built from TRBV5-1 and TRBJ2-3, with D possibly matching TRBD1 (5 bases). Germline V gene data show CDR1 as SGHRS and CDR2 as YFSETQ. The V end was cut by 4 bases, the J end by 1 base, with 13 bases between. The CDR3 sequence is 15 residues long. The DNA for the CDR3 is TGCGCCAGCAGCCTATTCGCGACAGGCACAGATACGCAGTATTTT. Amino acids: CASSLFATGTDTQYF.

The chain recombines TRBV7-2 with TRBJ1-4, with TRBD1 as a possible D gene (5 bases). The CDR3 is made up of 13 amino acids. The V gene lost 5 bases and the J gene lost 5 bases, with 9 bases spanning the gap. Germline V CDR1 and CDR2: SGHTA, FQGNSA. The CDR3 here is CASSAYRNEKLFF. As DNA, the CDR3 is TGTGCCAGCAGCGCGTACAGGAATGAAAAACTGTTTTTT.